This T cell receptor (beta chain) emerged from a study of shared clonotypes between healthy human individuals. Study-level background: Donors consisted of a couple of women and a few men between 18 and 49. The study, taken as a whole, reports: Only blood underwent sampling, and tissue repertoires likely differ.

Germline V gene lookup returns CDR1 SGHRS and CDR2 YFSETQ. The V gene lost 2 bases and the J gene lost 5 bases, with 19 bases spanning the gap. The CDR3 length is 16 residues. Assay used: immunoSEQ multiplex PCR; TCRdb lists only in-frame clones, some missing. The sample holds 950,000 to 1,300,000 clones; around 74% are singletons and the top ten take 1.2% to 1.5%. This clone was detected once. Its specificity is not known. The sequence was collected from a man between 18 and 29 years old in good health. Sequencing was carried out using memory CD4+ T cells sorted from blood. Subset here: CD45RA-negative fraction. The chain carries TRBV5-1 and TRBJ1-1; D remains unclear. CDR3 residues: CASSLPRDRFETEAFF. The DNA for the CDR3 is TGCGCCAGCAGCTTACCCAGAGACCGGTTTGAGACTGAAGCTTTCTTT.